The 7 T cell receptor beta chains presented below share a single source sample, sequenced in a study of cytomegalovirus exposure and HLA in healthy donors. Amplification used 60 Vbeta primers and 13 Jbeta primers. Assay: immunoSEQ multiplex PCR; the TCRdb copy retains only in-frame clones and omits some. The sample has approximately 110,000 clones; less than 80% are singletons. The sequencing input was PBMCs. The source is a woman between 40 and 55 years old in good health and CMV-seronegative.

This chain connects TRBV5-6 to TRBJ2-7, with TRBD2 identical over 11 bases. The CDR3 has 17 amino acids. V shed 4 bases and J 0 bases; nucleotides not matched to a gene: 9. CDR1 is SGHDT and CDR2 is YYEEEE in the germline V gene. The CDR3 coding sequence is TGTGCCAGCAGCAAACTAGCGGGAGCTTGGCTCTCCTACGAGCAGTACTTC. Residues: CASSKLAGAWLSYEQYF.

This clone was observed a single time. The V gene is TRBV5-1, the J gene TRBJ1-4, with no clear D. Germline V lookup: CDR1 SGHRS, CDR2 YFSETQ. This CDR3 is built from 14 residues. The V gene lost 2 bases and the J gene lost 8 bases, with 13 bases spanning the gap. The CDR3 coding sequence is TGCGCCAGCAGCTTTGAGGGAACAGAGGAAAAACTGTTTTTT. Residues: CASSFEGTEEKLFF.

The chain joins TRBV6-6 to TRBJ2-5; 9 nucleotides match TRBD2. V shed 6 bases and J 1 base; nucleotides not matched to a gene: 6. Germline V gene data show CDR1 as MNHNY and CDR2 as SVGAGI (reference sequence). The CDR3 covers 15 residues. In DNA, the CDR3 is TGTGCCAGCAGCAACGAGGGACTAGCCCAAGAGACCCAGTACTTC. This encodes CASSNEGLAQETQYF.

The chain links TRBV7-9 to TRBJ2-1; a possible D gene is TRBD1 (5 bases). CDR3 length equals 16 residues. The germline gives CDR1 SEHNR, CDR2 FQNEAQ (reference sequence). V was cut by 3 bases and J by 6 bases, with 18 bases left in between. As DNA, the CDR3 is TGTGCCAGCAGCTTGGGGCCCAGTTCGCTCGCCAATGAGCAGTTCTTC. Protein sequence: CASSLGPSSLANEQFF.

This clone was found once. The J gene is TRBJ1-2, the V gene TRBV28; 7 nucleotides align to TRBD1. CDR1 is MDHEN and CDR2 is SYDVKM in the germline V gene. The CDR3 spans 13 residues. Unmatched junction bases numbered 9, after V lost 6 bases and J lost 8 bases. The CDR3 coding sequence is TGTGCCAGCAGGTACGACAGGGTATACGGCTACACCTTC. It yields the protein CASRYDRVYGYTF.

The V gene is TRBV28, the J gene TRBJ2-1, with 11 bases matching TRBD2. V shed 1 base and J 4 bases; nucleotides not matched to a gene: 6. Germline CDR1 is MDHEN and CDR2 is SYDVKM. This CDR3 has 17 residues. The CDR3 nucleotides are TGTGCCAGCAGTTTATTGGGTGGGACTAGCGGATACAATGAGCAGTTCTTC. Protein sequence: CASSLLGGTSGYNEQFF.

CDR3 bases: TGCAGCGTTTCCCGGGTTCGGCTAGCGAAGGGTGGCATGCAGTATTTT. Translated, it gives CSVSRVRLAKGGMQYF. The chain combines TRBV29-1 with TRBJ2-3; D perhaps matches TRBD2 (6 bases). This CDR3 has 16 residues. Trimming removed 5 bases at V and 11 bases at J, with 29 bases between. Germline CDR1 reads SQVTM; CDR2 reads ANQGSEA.